This TCR beta chain was recovered during a study of blood T cell repertoires in COVID-19 (TCRdb year 2020). Regarding the study in general: The collaborator samples originated in the United States, Italy and Spain and spanned the acute and convalescent phases of COVID-19. The material from the prospective study consisted of cDNA or gDNA derived from T cells, B-cell-depleted T cells, or PBMCs. Deeply sampled blood TCRbeta repertoires from subjects exposed to, actively infected with, or recovered from COVID-19 were included in the dataset. The repertoires were made available in a free public database intended to serve as a resource for research on the immune response to SARS-CoV-2. Samples came from the ongoing ImmuneRACE study (first 160 participants) plus 1,254 subjects from 6 global collaborators. Nearly every sample came with metadata listing a de-identified subject ID, COVID-19 status, age in years and sex. Where available, HLA class I and class II types were obtained from metadata supplied by the sample provider rather than from assay-based typing. Overall study results and their limits: The amount of clinical and demographic metadata varied by source and participant and was provided uncurated.

In Seattle, one collaborating source enrolled patients while the infection was active and tracked those patients longitudinally over the course of disease. Collaborating institutions collected whole blood in K2EDTA tubes following their own protocols. Collaborator samples were shipped for TCRbeta analysis as frozen whole blood, isolated PBMCs, or DNA extracted from either sample type. CDR1 and CDR2 (LGHDT, YNNKEL) derive from the germline V gene (reference sequence). Counted from cysteine to valine, this CDR3 has 11 amino acids. Just the 33-base CDR3 DNA is kept, in frame starting at base 1. A note on this clone: Its recognized antigen is unknown. Nothing much larger sits one base from this clone, and base qualities are not available.

The immunoSEQ Assay, a bias-controlled multiplex PCR, was used to amplify TCRbeta CDR3 regions from genomic DNA. Per the original workflow: The number of nucleated cells in each sample was estimated from the amplification of reference gene primers within the assay. Sequence reads were collapsed and filtered to measure the absolute abundance of every unique TCRbeta CDR3 rearrangement. Productive Simpson clonality was computed per sample as the square root of Simpson's diversity index over productive rearrangements. TCRdb took over this immuneACCESS table, retaining in-frame rearrangements with V and J assigned. Such tables are incomplete; in checked studies, under half of the missing clones stem from an unresolved V gene, and the remainder is unexplained. The V and J calls and clone size were taken over from that table, and D and trimming were inferred from the DNA. This sample gives more than 350,000 clones in total; around 87% of them show up just once. Together, the top ten hold around 9.3% of the sample.

The receptor was derived from a woman in her twenties or thirties with COVID-19, enrolled during active disease. The specimen was peripheral blood. Here the chain combines TRBV3-1 (or the pseudogene TRBV3-2) and TRBJ2-7, with a weak D call of TRBD2 (5 bases match). This receptor carries the CDR3 CASSQDYARGV. The DNA sequence is as follows: TGTGCCAGCAGCCAAGATTACGCAAGAGGGGTC.